This TCR beta chain was obtained from a study of blood T cell repertoires in COVID-19. In germline, CDR1 is SGDLS, CDR2 YYNGEE. V trimming: 5 bases; J trimming: 6 bases; junction bases outside the gene matches: 5. CDR3 length: 14 amino acids. Clones were sequenced by immunoSEQ multiplex PCR, and TCRdb holds only the in-frame ones, with some missing. This table holds about 150,000 clones, over 70% found once. The chain couples TRBV9 to TRBJ1-5; 10 bases are a match to TRBD1. The sequencing input was peripheral blood. This clonotype was sampled from a human donor in a cohort sampled during active COVID-19. The DNA for the CDR3 is TGTGCCAGCAGTCAGACAGGGGGCCCTCAGCCCCAGCATTTT. This codes for CASSQTGGPQPQHF.